What follows are 28 T cell receptor beta chains derived from one specimen sequenced in a study of read filtering for tumor transcriptome and immune sequencing. This library used roughly 400 ng RNA and molecular barcoded adaptors spanning alpha/delta and beta/gamma chains. One entry per CDR3 protein results from TCRdb running MiXCR on the reads. This table has nearly 60,000 distinct CDR3 sequences, over 9% appearing once. What was sequenced was a population of CD138-negative cells sorted from bone marrow. These receptors originate from a donor aged 40 or over with multiple myeloma.

Details on this clonotype: Lacking the conserved final phenylalanine or tryptophan, this CDR3 likely reflects a read error. The V gene is TRBV5-1, the J gene TRBJ1-6; D ambiguous. The CDR3 has 15 amino acids. Germline CDR1 SGHRS, CDR2 YFSETQ. The CDR3 DNA sequence: TGCGCCAGCAGCTTGGTACCAGGAGATAATTCATCCCTCCACCTT. It is translated as CASSLVPGDNSSLHL.

Details on this clonotype: A much more abundant neighbour one base away suggests this may be a read error. The chain links TRBV7-6 to TRBJ2-7; 10 bases line up with TRBD2. This CDR3 is 15 amino acids long. From germline, CDR1 is SGHVS and CDR2 FNYEAQ. The CDR3 reads CSSSSLAGDTYEQYF. The CDR3 nucleotides read TGTTCCAGCAGCAGTCTAGCGGGGGATACCTACGAGCAGTACTTC. The full variable domain, completed using reference TRBV7-6 and TRBJ2-7, is GAGVSQSPRYKVTKRGQDVALRCDPISGHVSLYWYRQALGQGPEFLTYFNYEAQQDKSGLPNDRFSAERPEGSISTLTIQRTEQRDSAMYRCSSSSLAGDTYEQYFGPGTRLTVT.

This clonotype was seen ten or more times. This chain links TRBV6-5 with TRBJ2-5; 7 bases fit TRBD1. CDR3 size: 14 residues. V was pared by 6 bases and J by 9 bases, with 13 bases of the junction left unmatched. Germline V lookup: CDR1 MNHEY, CDR2 SVGAGI. Written as DNA, the CDR3 is TGTGCCAGCAGCCGGGGACAGAATCTTCCGGCCCAGTACTTC. It translates to CASSRGQNLPAQYF.

This clonotype was recorded many times. V is TRBV9 and J is TRBJ1-5, with D perhaps matching TRBD1 (5 bases). V lost 0 bases, J lost 2 bases, and 9 bases lay in between. The germline CDR1 and CDR2 sequences are SGDLS and YYNGEE. This CDR3 contains 15 residues. CDR3 nucleotide sequence: TGTGCCAGCAGCGTAGGGGGGTACGGCAATCAGCCCCAGCATTTT. Amino acid sequence: CASSVGGYGNQPQHF.

In its sample, this clonotype was seen many times. The chain employs TRBV7-2 and TRBJ2-2; 8 nucleotides match TRBD1. The germline V gene has CDR1 SGHTA and CDR2 FQGNSA. This CDR3 is built from 16 residues. Losses at the gene ends were 6 bases for V and 7 bases for J; bases not matched to a gene: 13. The chain's CDR3 is CASRGWWQGAVGELFF. CDR3 nucleotides: TGTGCCAGCAGGGGTTGGTGGCAGGGGGCGGTCGGGGAGCTGTTTTTT.

This clonotype was counted ten times or more. The rearrangement uses TRBV11-2 and TRBJ2-3; 10 bases match TRBD1. The germline CDR1 and CDR2 sequences are SGHAT and FQNNGV. V shed 5 bases, J shed 3 bases, and the junction held 5 bases outside the gene matches. The length of the CDR3 is 15 residues. The CDR3 DNA reads as TGTGCCAGCAGCCCCTGGGGACAGGGGACAGATACGCAGTATTTT. Translation gives CASSPWGQGTDTQYF.

This clonotype came up a few times. The gene calls are TRBV20-1 and TRBJ2-7; 8 bases map to TRBD2. Germline CDR1 reads DFQATT; CDR2 reads SNEGSKA (reference sequence). This CDR3 has 14 residues. The junction had 5 bases not matched to a gene; V was cut back by 0 bases and J by 4 bases. The CDR3, as DNA: TGCAGTGCTAGAGACCCCAGCGGGGGTTACGAGCAGTACTTC. Translation gives CSARDPSGGYEQYF.

The chain employs TRBV4-2 and TRBJ2-1, with 10 bases identical to TRBD1. The V and J ends lost 3 bases and 4 bases, in that order; junction bases with no gene match: 3. CDR1 and CDR2 (germline): LGHNA, YNFKEQ. The CDR3 is made up of 15 amino acids. DNA for the CDR3: TGTGCCAGCAGCCAGGGACAGGGGAATTACAATGAGCAGTTCTTC. Amino acids: CASSQGQGNYNEQFF.

This clonotype appeared many times. The chain carries TRBV7-9 and TRBJ1-2; a weak D match, TRBD1 (6 bases). In germline, CDR1 is SEHNR, CDR2 FQNEAQ (reference sequence). There are 12 residues in the CDR3. The V end was cut by 11 bases, the J end by 3 bases, with 13 bases between. The CDR3 sequence is CAAKGVDYGYTF. CDR3 nucleotides: TGTGCCGCAAAGGGGGTCGACTATGGCTACACCTTC.

This clonotype was observed many times. The chain's CDR3 is CASSPEQDNPGANEKLFF. CDR3 nucleotides: TGTGCCAGCAGCCCGGAACAGGACAACCCTGGGGCTAATGAAAAACTGTTTTTT. The chain employs TRBV4-2 and TRBJ1-4, with D possibly being TRBD1 (5 bases). The CDR3 consists of 18 residues. Trimming stripped 4 bases from V and 3 bases from J, with 21 bases between. The germline gives CDR1 LGHNA, CDR2 YNFKEQ.

The rearrangement links TRBV7-9 to TRBJ1-5; 7 nucleotides agree with TRBD1. V dropped 5 bases and J dropped 2; count of bases not matched to a gene: 6. Germline loops: CDR1 SEHNR, CDR2 FQNEAQ (reference sequence). This CDR3 has 15 residues. The CDR3 sequence is CASSPVGGGNQPQHF. The CDR3 nucleotides are TGTGCCAGCAGCCCGGTAGGGGGCGGCAATCAGCCCCAGCATTTT.

V gene TRBV7-9 combines with J gene TRBJ1-1, with D possibly TRBD1 on 6 matching bases. CDR1 and CDR2 (germline): SEHNR, FQNEAQ (reference sequence). Deletions cut 4 bases from V and 4 bases from J, with 13 bases between. The CDR3 contains 14 residues. CDR3 bases: TGTGCCAGCAGCTCCAGGGGCATTGGCACTGAAGCTTTCTTT. Translating gives CASSSRGIGTEAFF.

This clonotype appeared many times. The rearrangement links TRBV7-3 to TRBJ2-5, with D perhaps given as TRBD1 or TRBD2 (6 bases each). V lost 2 bases and J lost 5, with 15 bases in between. The CDR3 totals 15 residues. The germline CDR1 and CDR2 sequences are SGHTA and FQGTGA. CDR3 bases: TGTGCCAGCAGCTTAGGACCTCGAGGGGGGGAGACCCAGTACTTC. Its translation is CASSLGPRGGETQYF.

In its sample, this clonotype was seen a few times. The genes are TRBV29-1 and TRBJ1-3, with D unresolved. The V end was cut by 3 bases, the J end by 4 bases, with 13 bases between. The CDR3 is made up of 14 amino acids. Germline lookup yields CDR1 SQVTM and CDR2 ANQGSEA. For the CDR3, the DNA is TGCAGCGTTGATATACGGGGTAAAGGAAACACCATATATTTT. It codes for CSVDIRGKGNTIYF.

This rearrangement joins TRBV19 to TRBJ1-3; 9 nucleotides match TRBD1. The CDR3 is 15 amino acids. The V gene's germline CDR1 is LNHDA and CDR2 SQIVND (reference sequence). V shed 7 bases and J 4 bases; nucleotides not matched to a gene: 8. The CDR3 sequence is CASTLGQGGGNTIYF. The DNA for the CDR3 is TGTGCCAGTACCCTGGGACAGGGAGGAGGAAACACCATATATTTT.

This clonotype was recorded at least ten times. The rearrangement links TRBV6-5 to TRBJ2-2; a possible D gene is TRBD1 (6 bases). Germline V gives CDR1 MNHEY, CDR2 SVGAGI. Trimming stripped 7 bases from V and 6 bases from J, with 18 bases between. This CDR3 has 15 amino acids. The DNA for the CDR3 is TGTGCCAGCAATCGACAGGCGGTTAGGTCCGGGGAGCTGTTTTTT. Translation: CASNRQAVRSGELFF.

The chain employs TRBV24-1 and TRBJ2-2; 8 bases are shared with TRBD1. Germline V gene lookup returns CDR1 KGHDR and CDR2 SFDVKD. The CDR3 runs to 17 residues. V lost 3 bases and J lost 4; bases outside the gene matches: 9. The CDR3 nucleotides read TGTGCCACCAGTGATCCCTCGGACAGGGCGGTCACCGGGGAGCTGTTTTTT. As protein: CATSDPSDRAVTGELFF.

This clonotype was counted between two and nine times. The chain couples TRBV19 to TRBJ2-2; TRBD1 matches 10 bases. The CDR3 totals 16 residues. V lost 7 bases and J lost 8; bases outside the gene matches: 13. Germline CDR1 reads LNHDA; CDR2 reads SQIVND (reference sequence). The CDR3 DNA is TGTGCCAGTATCCCCTCGGGACAGGGGTATAGGGGGGAGCTGTTTTTT. Translation gives CASIPSGQGYRGELFF.

This clonotype has ten or more counts. This chain uses TRBV5-6 with TRBJ1-1; 9 bases agree with TRBD1. The germline V gene has CDR1 SGHDT and CDR2 YYEEEE. V was pared by 2 bases and J by 4 bases, with 6 bases of the junction left unmatched. This CDR3 comprises 15 residues. CDR3 DNA: TGTGCCAGCAGCTTTACCGGGACAGGGCTCACTGAAGCTTTCTTT. Protein: CASSFTGTGLTEAFF.

This clonotype was seen only once. Sequence at one end of the junction differs from germline and may be a read error. V and J are TRBV6-5 and TRBJ1-5; weak D call: TRBD1 (6 bases). Germline assignment: CDR1 MNHEY and CDR2 SVGAGI. The CDR3 runs 18 residues. The CDR3 sequence is CAGSPRGGKTFGNQPQHF. Here the CDR3 DNA reads TGTGCCGGCAGCCCCAGAGGGGGAAAAACGTTCGGCAATCAGCCCCAGCATTTC.

This clonotype was counted at least ten times. The genes are TRBV7-9 and TRBJ2-5, with D perhaps matching TRBD2 (5 bases). The CDR3 is 14 residues long. Germline V gene data show CDR1 as SEHNR and CDR2 as FQNEAQ (reference sequence). The V end lost 4 bases, the J end lost 10 bases, and 19 bases lay between the germline ends. CDR3 in DNA: TGTGCCAGCAGCTCGGAGCGGCCCCAAGGCGACCAGTACTTC. Encoded protein: CASSSERPQGDQYF.

A few counts support this clonotype. This may stem from a read error, because a much larger clone lies one nucleotide away. This chain uses TRBV6-1 with TRBJ2-1; tentatively, D is TRBD2 (6 bases). This CDR3 contains 12 residues. Trimming shortened V by 4 bases and J by 12 bases, and 13 bases separated the two germline ends. Germline V gene sequence: CDR1 MNHNS, CDR2 SASEGT. CDR3 in DNA: TGTGCCAGCAGTGTGTTGGACTATGGGCAGTTCTTC. It codes for CASSVLDYGQFF.

Of note for this clonotype: A much larger clone lies a single base off, so this may be a read error. The rearrangement uses TRBV5-1 and TRBJ2-2, with D maybe TRBD2 (5 bases). Trimming took 3 bases from V and 6 from J, leaving 9 bases between them. The CDR3 contains 13 residues. Germline-derived CDR1 and CDR2 are SGHRS and YFSETQ. The CDR3 loop reads CASSSLEAGELFF. CDR3 coding DNA: TGCGCCAGCAGCTCGCTGGAGGCCGGGGAGCTGTTTTTT.

This clonotype has a handful of counts. The chain combines TRBV7-8 with TRBJ1-5, with unresolved D. The CDR3 covers 15 residues. V was clipped by 4 bases and J by 7 bases, with 17 bases between them. Germline assignment: CDR1 SGHVS and CDR2 FQNEAQ. The CDR3 is CASSSSRAPGQPQHF. The DNA for the CDR3 is TGTGCCAGCAGCTCGAGCCGGGCCCCGGGGCAGCCCCAGCATTTT.

This clonotype was counted at least ten times. The genes are TRBV16 and TRBJ1-1; D remains ambiguous. This CDR3 region has 14 residues. Looked up from germline, CDR1 is KGHSY and CDR2 is FQNENV. V gave up 2 bases and J gave up 6 bases, with 13 bases separating them. The chain's CDR3 is CASSQLRDFAEAFF. The CDR3 nucleotides read TGTGCCAGCAGCCAACTAAGGGATTTCGCTGAAGCTTTCTTT.

V and J are TRBV20-1 and TRBJ2-1, with D unclear. CDR1 is DFQATT and CDR2 is SNEGSKA in the germline V gene (reference sequence). The CDR3 length is 15 residues. V was shortened by 5 bases and J by 0 bases, with 14 bases between the two germline ends. CDR3 sequence: CSARYPRSSYNEQFF. CDR3 DNA: TGCAGTGCTCGGTACCCTAGGAGCTCCTACAATGAGCAGTTCTTC.

Many counts were recorded for this clonotype. V gene TRBV20-1 combines with J gene TRBJ2-3; 9 positions agree with TRBD1. CDR1 and CDR2 (germline): DFQATT, SNEGSKA (reference sequence). The CDR3 totals 16 residues. V was clipped by 5 bases and J by 3 bases; unmatched bases: 12. The CDR3 nucleotides are TGCAGTGCTCGTAGACAGGGGGAGATAGAGACAGATACGCAGTATTTT. It codes for CSARRQGEIETDTQYF.

This clonotype was detected ten times or more. The rearrangement joins TRBV7-8 to TRBJ1-3, with D tentatively TRBD1 (5 bases). Germline V gives CDR1 SGHVS, CDR2 FQNEAQ. The CDR3 extends over 15 amino acids. V lost 6 bases and J 0 bases, leaving 12 bases between the germline ends. This CDR3 reads CASSSRVISGNTIYF. The CDR3 region has the DNA TGTGCCAGCAGTTCCAGGGTTATCTCTGGAAACACCATATATTTT. Drawing the rest from reference TRBV7-8 and TRBJ1-3, the complete variable domain is GAGVSQSPRYKVAKRGQDVALRCDPISGHVSLFWYQQALGQGPEFLTYFQNEAQLDKSGLPSDRFFAERPEGSVSTLKIQRTQQEDSAVYLCASSSRVISGNTIYFGEGSWLTVV.